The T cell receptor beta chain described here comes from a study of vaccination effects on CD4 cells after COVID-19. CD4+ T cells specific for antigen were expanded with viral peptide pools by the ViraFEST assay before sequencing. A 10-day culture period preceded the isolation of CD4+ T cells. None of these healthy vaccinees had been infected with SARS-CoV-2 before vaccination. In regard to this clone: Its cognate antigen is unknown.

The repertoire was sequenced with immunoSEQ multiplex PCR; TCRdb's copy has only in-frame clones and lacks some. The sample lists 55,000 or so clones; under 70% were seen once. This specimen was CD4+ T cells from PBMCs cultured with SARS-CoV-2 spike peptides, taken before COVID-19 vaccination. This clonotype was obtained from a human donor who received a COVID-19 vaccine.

The CDR3 reads CAWSGGSSGELFF. In DNA, the CDR3 is TGTGCCTGGAGTGGAGGGAGTAGCGGGGAGCTGTTTTTT. The genes are TRBV30 and TRBJ2-2; a possible D gene is TRBD2 (5 bases). Trimming took off 1 base at V and 7 bases at J, with 10 bases between the two ends. The CDR3 sequence is 13 residues long. Germline CDR1 reads GTSNPN; CDR2 reads SVGIG (reference sequence).